The 20 T cell receptor beta chains below all came from one sample that was sequenced in a study of cytomegalovirus exposure and HLA in healthy donors. The PCR ran on 60 Vbeta and 13 Jbeta primers. Repertoires were generated with immunoSEQ multiplex PCR, while TCRdb's copy carries only in-frame clones and drops some. Altogether about 160,000 clones are present, over 60% being singletons, with the ten largest covering over 0.95%. The specimen sequenced was PBMCs. The receptors come from a woman in her 50s in good health and CMV-seropositive.

The chain is built from TRBV7-9 and TRBJ2-2; 7 nucleotides agree with TRBD2. The CDR3 consists of 15 residues. V lost 3 bases, J lost 1 base, and 2 bases stayed unmatched. Germline loops: CDR1 SEHNR, CDR2 FQNEAQ (reference sequence). The CDR3 coding sequence is TGTGCCAGCAGCTTGTCGGGGGGGAACACCGGGGAGCTGTTTTTT. This codes for CASSLSGGNTGELFF.

The genes are TRBV19 and TRBJ1-2; 9 positions agree with TRBD1. CDR3 size: 12 residues. Germline V gene lookup returns CDR1 LNHDA and CDR2 SQIVND (reference sequence). V lost 5 bases, J lost 7 bases, and 2 bases stayed unmatched. CDR3 sequence reads: CASSVQGAGYTF. Here the CDR3 DNA reads TGTGCCAGTAGTGTACAGGGGGCTGGCTACACCTTC. Full variable domain (remainder filled in from reference TRBV19 and TRBJ1-2): DGGITQSPKYLFRKEGQNVTLSCEQNLNHDAMYWYRQDPGQGLRLIYYSQIVNDFQKGDIAEGYSVSREKKESFPLTVTSAQKNPTAFYLCASSVQGAGYTFGSGTRLTVV.

The CDR3 DNA sequence: TGTGCCACCAGCAGAGATACGGGATCTGGAAACACCATATATTTT. Translation gives CATSRDTGSGNTIYF. The rearrangement joins TRBV15 to TRBJ1-3, with D hard to call. V lost 0 bases and J 1 base, leaving 7 bases between the germline ends. CDR3 length: 15 residues. Germline CDR1 LNHNV, CDR2 YYDKDF (reference sequence).

This chain joins TRBV5-6 and TRBJ2-7, with D hard to call. The V gene lost 2 bases and the J gene lost 4 bases, with 16 bases spanning the gap. Per the germline V gene, CDR1 is SGHDT and CDR2 is YYEEEE. The CDR3 loop spans 15 amino acids. The CDR3 coding sequence is TGTGCCAGCAGCTTCAAACCCCAGGCCCGATACGAGCAGTACTTC. This encodes CASSFKPQARYEQYF.

The chain employs TRBV25-1 and TRBJ2-1, with D possibly being TRBD2 (6 bases). This CDR3 has 16 residues. Trimming took 1 base from V and 4 from J, leaving 14 bases between them. Germline values: CDR1 MGHDK, CDR2 SYGVNS. In DNA, the CDR3 is TGTGCCAGCAGTGAATTAGGTAGCGGCGGATACAATGAGCAGTTCTTC. It translates to CASSELGSGGYNEQFF.

V gene TRBV7-2 combines with J gene TRBJ2-1, with 7 nucleotides matching TRBD2. The CDR3 contains 16 residues. CDR1 is SGHTA and CDR2 is FQGNSA in the germline V gene. J lost 4 bases, V lost 0 bases, and 6 bases had no gene match. CDR3 DNA: TGTGCCAGCAGCTTAGCGCCAGCGGGGATTTACAATGAGCAGTTCTTC. This encodes CASSLAPAGIYNEQFF.

The J gene is TRBJ1-3, the V gene TRBV7-8; unclear D gene. The germline gives CDR1 SGHVS, CDR2 FQNEAQ. The length of the CDR3 is 15 residues. Trimming took off 5 bases at V and 7 bases at J, with 18 bases between the two ends. The CDR3 here is CASSPVGVGRNTIYF. In nucleotides, the CDR3 is TGTGCCAGCAGCCCTGTCGGAGTTGGTAGGAACACCATATATTTT.

This rearrangement joins TRBV10-1 to TRBJ1-3; D not certain. The CDR3 covers 15 residues. V shed 0 bases and J shed 2 bases, with 8 bases lying between them. Per germline, CDR1 WNHNN and CDR2 SYGVQD (reference sequence). CDR3: CASSESGGPGNTIYF. CDR3 sequence (DNA): TGCGCCAGCAGTGAGTCTGGCGGGCCTGGAAACACCATATATTTT.

This chain connects TRBV14 to TRBJ2-7, with 7 bases identical to TRBD1. V shed 4 bases, J shed 3 bases, and the junction held 3 bases outside the gene matches. The CDR3 is made up of 13 amino acids. Germline CDR1 SGHDN, CDR2 FVKESK. CDR3 nucleotides: TGTGCCAGCAGCCGAGGGGGCTTCTACGAGCAGTACTTC. Translating it yields CASSRGGFYEQYF.

This chain connects TRBV28 to TRBJ1-6; 7 nucleotides align to TRBD1. V gave up 6 bases and J gave up 7 bases; unmatched junction bases: 3. CDR1 MDHEN and CDR2 SYDVKM come from the germline V gene. CDR3 size: 13 residues. The CDR3 region has the DNA TGTGCCAGCAGACAGACAGGGAATTCACCCCTCCACTTT. It encodes CASRQTGNSPLHF.

The V gene is TRBV9, the J gene TRBJ2-7; unclear D gene. The V end was cut by 4 bases, the J end by 1 base, with 15 bases between. CDR1 and CDR2 from the germline V gene are SGDLS and YYNGEE. CDR3 size: 15 residues. As DNA, the CDR3 is TGTGCCAGCAGCCCAACCGGGTCCCCTTCCTACGAGCAGTACTTC. This sequence encodes CASSPTGSPSYEQYF.

This clone appeared once. The V gene is TRBV29-1, the J gene TRBJ2-1; D unclear. CDR1 SQVTM and CDR2 ANQGSEA come from the germline V gene. Deletions cut 7 bases from V and 1 base from J, with 11 bases between. The CDR3 contains 13 residues. The CDR3 DNA follows: TGCAGCGGTGCTTCTCGGTCCTACAATGAGCAGTTCTTC. As protein: CSGASRSYNEQFF.

The chain carries TRBV7-2 and TRBJ2-7; 8 bases line up with TRBD1. V lost 4 bases to trimming and J lost 6 bases; unmatched junction nucleotides: 5. This CDR3 has 13 residues. Germline values: CDR1 SGHTA, CDR2 FQGNSA. The CDR3 spells CASSYTGGTEQYF. Written as DNA, the CDR3 is TGTGCCAGCAGCTATACAGGGGGTACCGAGCAGTACTTC.

The genes are TRBV12-5 and TRBJ2-7; possibly TRBD1 for D (5 bases). CDR3 length equals 16 residues. Germline assignment: CDR1 LGHNT and CDR2 FRNRAP. The V end was cut by 3 bases, the J end by 3 bases, with 18 bases between. This CDR3 is CASGFDEDTRGYEQYF. The CDR3 DNA is TGTGCTAGTGGTTTCGATGAGGACACAAGAGGCTACGAGCAGTACTTC. The whole variable domain, filled in from reference TRBV12-5 and TRBJ2-7, reads DARVTQTPRHKVTEMGQEVTMRCQPILGHNTVFWYRQTMMQGLELLAYFRNRAPLDDSGMPKDRFSAEMPDATLATLKIQPSEPRDSAVYFCASGFDEDTRGYEQYFGPGTRLTVT.

The chain is built from TRBV6-4 and TRBJ2-5; the match to TRBD2 covers 9 bases. CDR3 size: 19 residues. The J segment lost 4 bases and the V segment lost 0 bases, leaving 15 bases of the junction unmatched. From germline, CDR1 is MRHNA and CDR2 SNTAGT. The DNA of the CDR3 is TGTGCCAGCAGTGACTCGAGTCGTGGTAGCGGGAGAGCGGGAGAGACCCAGTACTTC. This translates into CASSDSSRGSGRAGETQYF.

This chain joins TRBV29-1 and TRBJ2-2, with TRBD1 matching over 7 bases. CDR3 length: 17 amino acids. Germline V CDR1 and CDR2: SQVTM, ANQGSEA. V trimming: 3 bases; J trimming: 4 bases; junction bases outside the gene matches: 14. CDR3 residues: CSVDPIRDRETTGELFF. The CDR3 DNA follows: TGCAGCGTTGACCCCATACGCGACAGGGAAACCACCGGGGAGCTGTTTTTT.

This clone has a handful of counts. V is TRBV9 and J is TRBJ1-1, with D maybe TRBD1 (6 bases). CDR3 length: 14 amino acids. V dropped 3 bases and J dropped 1 base, with 10 bases sitting between them. The V gene's germline CDR1 is SGDLS and CDR2 YYNGEE. CDR3 protein: CASSGQAQNTEAFF. CDR3 bases: TGTGCCAGCAGCGGACAGGCTCAGAACACTGAAGCTTTCTTT.

The J gene is TRBJ2-7, the V gene TRBV9; D may be TRBD2 (6 bases). Germline V lookup: CDR1 SGDLS, CDR2 YYNGEE. V lost 0 bases and J 4 bases, leaving 23 bases between the germline ends. The CDR3 loop spans 18 amino acids. CDR3 in DNA: TGTGCCAGCAGCGTAGCTCCTTGGCCCGGGAGTTCCACTTACGAGCAGTACTTC. It encodes CASSVAPWPGSSTYEQYF.

In its sample, this clone was seen once. V is TRBV6-5 and J is TRBJ2-7; 10 bases are a match to TRBD2. Trimming removed 4 bases from V and 6 bases from J; junction bases left unmatched: 9. The CDR3 runs 15 residues. Germline CDR1 reads MNHEY; CDR2 reads SVGAGI. The CDR3 loop is CASSWSGRAVTEQYF. The CDR3 DNA is TGTGCCAGCAGTTGGAGCGGGAGGGCCGTAACCGAGCAGTACTTC.

The V and J genes are TRBV7-2 and TRBJ1-5; D remains unclear. Germline V gene lookup returns CDR1 SGHTA and CDR2 FQGNSA. The CDR3 has 15 amino acids. Trimming cost V 2 bases and J 1 base, with 9 bases left between them. The CDR3 loop reads CASSLIGGSNQPQHF. CDR3 nucleotide sequence: TGTGCCAGCAGCTTAATCGGAGGGAGCAATCAGCCCCAGCATTTT. Full variable domain (missing parts from reference TRBV7-2 and TRBJ1-5): GAGVSQSPSNKVTEKGKDVELRCDPISGHTALYWYRQSLGQGLEFLIYFQGNSAPDKSGLPSDRFSAERTGGSVSTLTIQRTQQEDSAVYLCASSLIGGSNQPQHFGDGTRLSIL.